These T cell receptor beta chains were read from a single sample in a study of T cell responses to AZD1222 COVID-19 vaccine. Only in-frame clones appear in the TCRdb table, and some are missing; sequencing was by immunoSEQ multiplex PCR. Counted here are about 160,000 clones, approximately 91% occurring once; the ten biggest clones make up approximately 3.6%. The source material was peripheral blood, sampled 28 days after the second AZD1222 dose. These receptors came from an adult who received the AZD1222 COVID-19 vaccine. The conserved cysteine and the conserved F or W are not part of the CDR3 here. The D gene is left open where the match is weak.

NA	TRBJ1-5	TRBV5-8	ASSSAPTAKSDQPQH
NA	TRBJ2-7	TRBV27	ASISRVGEGNHEQY
NA	TRBJ1-1	TRBV19	ASTHLDGNTEAF
TRBD1	TRBJ1-5	TRBV6-2/TRBV6-3	ASSSRTGGSQPQH
NA	TRBJ1-6	TRBV7-8	ASSLGAGRNSPLH
NA	TRBJ2-7	TRBV6-6	ASSRGDSYEQY
NA	TRBJ1-2	TRBV7-2	ASTRNGGYGYT
NA	TRBJ1-1	TRBV27	ASSLTLVNTEAF
NA	TRBJ2-3	TRBV5-4	ASSLAARGADTQY
NA	TRBJ1-5	TRBV27	ASSSQGGLNQPQH
NA	TRBJ1-1	TRBV19	ASSKKVDTEAF
TRBD1	TRBJ1-6	TRBV6-5	ASSYSQGASPLH
NA	TRBJ2-5	TRBV2	ASSAQETQY
NA	TRBJ1-2	TRBV5-6	ASSSYRSISLLYGYT
TRBD2	TRBJ2-7	TRBV9	ASSVDLAGGIYEKQY
NA	TRBJ2-7	TRBV5-1	ASSAGQLGGTREQY
NA	TRBJ1-6	TRBV30	AWRWQSPSYNSPLH
TRBD1	TRBJ1-2	TRBV27	ASSFRQGGGYT
TRBD1	TRBJ1-2	TRBV9	ASSGTGQGLYT
NA	TRBJ1-4	TRBV7-2	ASSLRGEKLF
NA	TRBJ2-1	TRBV24-1	ATSTSLNEQF
NA	TRBJ1-1	TRBV15	ATSRDLGGQNTEAF
NA	TRBJ2-7	TRBV4-3	ASSQDTRAVLPYEQY
NA	TRBJ2-1	TRBV30	AAEGVSYNEQF
TRBD1	TRBJ2-3	TRBV3-1/TRBV3-2	ASSQVVGQAFTDTQY
NA	TRBJ1-1	TRBV4-2	ASSQDGWTEAF
TRBD2	TRBJ2-1	TRBV19	ASTPGLGAYNEQF
NA	TRBJ1-3	TRBV15	ATSRRGDSGNTIY
TRBD1	TRBJ2-1	TRBV13	ASSLAWTGYNEQF
TRBD1	TRBJ2-1	TRBV11-1	ASSLDRPYNEQF
NA	TRBJ2-1	TRBV9	ASSGPPEQGWRF
NA	TRBJ1-1	TRBV6-1	ASSEVGRNTEAF